One sample yielded the 18 T cell receptor beta chains listed below, sequenced in a study of cytomegalovirus exposure and HLA in healthy donors. PCR used 60 Vbeta primers and 13 Jbeta primers. The repertoire was sequenced with immunoSEQ multiplex PCR; TCRdb's copy has only in-frame clones and lacks some. This sample carries 200,000 to 250,000 clones, 77% of them seen once, and the ten largest clones take 2.5% to 3%. The sequencing sample was made of PBMCs. The receptors were sampled from a woman between 55 and 75 years old in good health and CMV-seropositive.

This chain uses TRBV5-1 with TRBJ2-1, with D possibly being TRBD2 (5 bases). CDR3 length: 13 amino acids. V was clipped by 4 bases and J by 4 bases, with 9 bases between them. CDR1 SGHRS and CDR2 YFSETQ come from the germline V gene. This CDR3 reads CASSADSYNEQFF. CDR3 nucleotides: TGCGCCAGCAGCGCGGACTCGTACAATGAGCAGTTCTTC. The complete variable domain, with remaining parts taken from reference TRBV5-1 and TRBJ2-1, reads KAGVTQTPRYLIKTRGQQVTLSCSPISGHRSVSWYQQTPGQGLQFLFEYFSETQRNKGNFPGRFSGRQFSNSRSEMNVSTLELGDSALYLCASSADSYNEQFFGPGTRLTVL.

The rearrangement joins TRBV7-2 to TRBJ1-1; D gene ambiguous. Trimming left V 5 bases short and J 0 bases short, with 7 bases between. The germline V gene encodes CDR1 SGHTA and CDR2 FQGNSA. There are 13 residues in the CDR3. This chain's CDR3 is CASSVQLNTEAFF. The CDR3 DNA sequence: TGTGCCAGCAGCGTACAGCTGAACACTGAAGCTTTCTTT.

This chain connects TRBV6-5 to TRBJ2-3; 9 bases match TRBD2. V lost 6 bases to trimming and J lost 9 bases; unmatched junction nucleotides: 10. CDR3 size: 14 residues. Germline CDR1 MNHEY, CDR2 SVGAGI. In DNA, the CDR3 is TGTGCCAGCAGGACTAGCGGAAAGAGGGGGACGCAGTATTTT. Translated, it gives CASRTSGKRGTQYF.

The V gene is TRBV25-1, the J gene TRBJ1-2; tentative D call: TRBD1 (6 bases). The CDR3 contains 14 residues. Per germline, CDR1 MGHDK and CDR2 SYGVNS. The ends were cut back, 1 base at V and 7 bases at J, with 13 bases in the middle. The CDR3 region is CASSESGGVPGYTF. The DNA for the CDR3 is TGTGCCAGCAGTGAATCGGGGGGCGTACCTGGCTACACCTTC.

The rearrangement joins TRBV7-2 to TRBJ1-5; D ambiguous. The CDR3 is 13 amino acids. Germline V gene data show CDR1 as SGHTA and CDR2 as FQGNSA. Trimming took 5 bases from V and 4 from J, leaving 9 bases between them. This CDR3 is CASSQYNNQPQHF. The CDR3 DNA sequence: TGTGCCAGCAGCCAATACAATAATCAGCCCCAGCATTTT. Complete variable domain (other parts from reference TRBV7-2 and TRBJ1-5): GAGVSQSPSNKVTEKGKDVELRCDPISGHTALYWYRQSLGQGLEFLIYFQGNSAPDKSGLPSDRFSAERTGGSVSTLTIQRTQQEDSAVYLCASSQYNNQPQHFGDGTRLSIL.

The chain joins TRBV4-1 to TRBJ2-7; 12 nucleotides agree with TRBD2. The CDR3 has 16 residues. V was pared by 4 bases and J by 5 bases, with 9 bases of the junction left unmatched. Germline V gene lookup returns CDR1 MGHRA and CDR2 YSYEKL. The CDR3 DNA follows: TGCGCCAGCAGCCCGTCCACTAGCGGGAGGTTCCACGAGCAGTACTTC. This gives the protein CASSPSTSGRFHEQYF.

This rearrangement joins TRBV9 to TRBJ1-1; 7 positions agree with TRBD1. The germline V gene encodes CDR1 SGDLS and CDR2 YYNGEE. The ends lost 4 bases at V and 4 bases at J; junction bases unmatched: 4. This CDR3 region has 13 residues. The CDR3 here is CASSIQGSTEAFF. The CDR3 DNA is TGTGCCAGCAGCATACAGGGGTCCACTGAAGCTTTCTTT.

This chain joins TRBV6-1 and TRBJ1-1; no firm D call. Between the trimmed V and J ends, which lost 3 bases and 1 base, there was a span of 9 bases. Per germline, CDR1 MNHNS and CDR2 SASEGT. The CDR3 totals 14 residues. CDR3 in amino acids: CASSDPTGNTEAFF. Here the CDR3 DNA reads TGTGCCAGCAGTGACCCAACGGGGAACACTGAAGCTTTCTTT.

This clone was observed a few times. The sample contains more than one DNA sequence encoding this CDR3. V and J are TRBV5-4 and TRBJ2-7, with TRBD1 matching 10 bases. This CDR3 has 14 residues. The germline CDR1 and CDR2 sequences are SGHNT and YYREEE (reference sequence). V was clipped by 4 bases and J by 3 bases; unmatched bases: 4. The CDR3 sequence: CASSPRDRGYEQYF. The CDR3 DNA reads as TGTGCCAGCAGCCCTCGGGACAGGGGCTACGAGCAGTACTTC.

This clone has a single count. This chain connects TRBV6-5 to TRBJ2-5; D uncertain. There are 13 residues in the CDR3. Looked up from germline, CDR1 is MNHEY and CDR2 is SVGAGI. V gave up 8 bases and J gave up 4 bases, with 14 bases separating them. CDR3 sequence: CASRKAGSETQYF. The CDR3, as DNA: TGTGCCAGCCGAAAGGCCGGGTCAGAGACCCAGTACTTC.

In this sample, this clone turned up once. This rearrangement joins TRBV18 to TRBJ2-7; 9 bases line up with TRBD2. This CDR3 has 15 amino acids. With V trimmed by 0 bases and J by 2 bases, 2 bases remained unmatched. From germline, CDR1 is KGHSH and CDR2 LQKENI. CDR3: CASSPPAGGTYEQYF. The CDR3 nucleotides read TGTGCCAGCTCACCACCGGCGGGAGGGACCTACGAGCAGTACTTC.

V is TRBV5-8 and J is TRBJ1-2, with 11 bases matching TRBD1. V lost 6 bases, J lost 7 bases, and 8 bases stayed unmatched. This CDR3 comprises 14 residues. Germline loops: CDR1 SGHTS, CDR2 YDEGEE. The CDR3 loop reads CASNAGQGGAGYTF. For the CDR3, the DNA is TGTGCCAGCAATGCGGGACAGGGGGGGGCTGGCTACACCTTC. Filled out from reference TRBV5-8 and TRBJ1-2, the complete variable domain reads EAGVTQSPTHLIKTRGQQATLRCSPISGHTSVYWYQQALGLGLQFLLWYDEGEERNRGNFPPRFSGRQFPNYSSELNVNALELEDSALYLCASNAGQGGAGYTFGSGTRLTVV.

This chain connects TRBV6-1 to TRBJ1-2, with 8 bases matching TRBD1. This CDR3 spans 15 amino acids. Germline loops: CDR1 MNHNS, CDR2 SASEGT. The V gene end was trimmed by 7 bases and the J gene end by 2 bases; junction bases not matched to a gene: 9. The CDR3 region is CASNPGTGGNYGYTF. The CDR3 DNA is TGTGCCAGCAATCCGGGGACAGGAGGCAACTATGGCTACACCTTC.

The chain links TRBV5-1 to TRBJ2-2; D possibly corresponds to TRBD1 (5 bases). CDR3 length: 16 residues. Germline CDR1 reads SGHRS; CDR2 reads YFSETQ. The germline V and J ends were trimmed by 0 bases and 1 base, with 10 bases remaining between them. The CDR3 spells CASSLAVTVNTGELFF. In nucleotides, the CDR3 is TGCGCCAGCAGCTTGGCCGTGACAGTGAACACCGGGGAGCTGTTTTTT.

The chain recombines TRBV6-6 with TRBJ2-5; 14 bases match TRBD2. The CDR3 covers 15 residues. Trimming cost V 5 bases and J 4 bases; bases outside gene matches: 3. Germline assignment: CDR1 MNHNY and CDR2 SVGAGI (reference sequence). The CDR3 coding sequence is TGTGCCAGCAGTACAGGACTAGCGGGGGGAGAGACCCAGTACTTC. Amino acid sequence: CASSTGLAGGETQYF.

The chain joins TRBV5-6 to TRBJ2-5; D is unclear. CDR3 length: 13 residues. V lost 2 bases and J 4 bases, leaving 9 bases between the germline ends. From germline, CDR1 is SGHDT and CDR2 YYEEEE. In nucleotides, the CDR3 is TGTGCCAGCAGCTTCGAGCGAGGAGAGACCCAGTACTTC. It codes for CASSFERGETQYF.

This clone was observed a handful of times. The chain employs TRBV9 and TRBJ2-3, with D perhaps TRBD2 (5 bases). This CDR3 has 15 amino acids. Trimming took 3 bases from V and 2 from J, leaving 13 bases between them. In germline, CDR1 is SGDLS, CDR2 YYNGEE. CDR3 protein: CASSESAGATDTQYF. The DNA of the CDR3 is TGTGCCAGCAGCGAGTCGGCGGGCGCCACAGATACGCAGTATTTT.

This chain connects TRBV29-1 to TRBJ1-5, with D perhaps matching TRBD1 (6 bases). The CDR3 has 12 amino acids. Germline V gene data show CDR1 as SQVTM and CDR2 as ANQGSEA. V lost 7 bases, J lost 6 bases, and 13 bases lay in between. DNA for the CDR3: TGCAGCGCACAGGGCATGGGTCAGCCCCAGCATTTT. Its protein is CSAQGMGQPQHF.